The 25 T cell receptor beta chains given below trace back to one sample, sequenced in a study of molecular identifiers for immune sequencing clone quantification. MiXCR, run by TCRdb on the PCR reads, gives a single entry per CDR3 protein. Here the sample spans tens of thousands of distinct CDR3 sequences, about 21% being singletons. Specimen: naive CD8+ T cells from blood, with Jurkat cell RNA spiked in. Subset in this sample: FACS-sorted CD8+CD4-CCR7+CD45RA+ naive T cells. These receptors were taken from a human donor in good health. Some libraries in this study had Jurkat cell RNA spiked in.

This clonotype showed up just a few times. In this CDR3 the conserved last residue, phenylalanine or tryptophan, is missing, so a read error is likely. The chain carries TRBV7-9 and TRBJ2-1; weak D call: TRBD2 (5 bases). The CDR3 contains 16 residues. With 5 bases removed from V and 0 bases from J, the gap between germline ends came to 14 bases. CDR1 and CDR2 (germline): SEHNR, FQNEAQ (reference sequence). CDR3 region: CASSPQRYYSYNEQFL. CDR3 DNA sequence: TGTGCCAGCAGCCCGCAGCGGTATTACTCCTACAATGAGCAGTTCCTC.

Points on this clonotype: Since a much larger clone is just one base distant, this may be a read error. The chain links TRBV12-3 or TRBV12-4 to TRBJ2-3; no reliable D call. The V end was cut by 2 bases, the J end by 6 bases, with 15 bases between. The CDR3 consists of 15 residues. The CDR3 loop is CASSLWAISPDTQYF. The CDR3 nucleotides read TGTGCCAGCAGTTTATGGGCAATCAGTCCCGATACGCAGTATTTT.

This clonotype was detected many times. The chain joins TRBV5-1 to TRBJ2-7; 11 nucleotides line up with TRBD2. Germline CDR1 reads SGHRS; CDR2 reads YFSETQ. J lost 4 bases, V lost 4 bases, and 7 bases had no gene match. The CDR3 has 15 amino acids. In DNA form, the CDR3 reads TGCGCCAGCAGCATCCAACTAGCGGGAGAGTACGAGCAGTACTTC. Translated, it gives CASSIQLAGEYEQYF.

Turning to this clonotype: With a much larger clone just one base away, this may be a read error. The chain joins TRBV6-5 to TRBJ2-7; 8 positions match TRBD2. The V and J ends lost 10 bases and 7 bases, in that order; junction bases with no gene match: 9. CDR1 is MNHEY and CDR2 is SVGAGI in the germline V gene. The CDR3 is 12 amino acids. Here the CDR3 DNA reads TGTGCCACCCCCGGGGGGGTGGGAGAGCAGTACTTC. Encoded protein: CATPGGVGEQYF.

Ten or more counts support this clonotype. The chain carries TRBV28 and TRBJ2-7; possible D gene TRBD2, 5 bases. Germline V gene data show CDR1 as MDHEN and CDR2 as SYDVKM. This CDR3 is built from 13 residues. The V gene lost 6 bases and the J gene lost 3 bases, with 12 bases spanning the gap. The CDR3 reads CASSYVGIYEQYF. Written as DNA, the CDR3 is TGTGCCAGCAGCTATGTCGGGATCTACGAGCAGTACTTC.

This clonotype was seen at least ten times. The CDR3: CASTAQGAEKLFF. The CDR3 DNA sequence: TGTGCCAGCACCGCCCAGGGTGCCGAAAAACTGTTTTTT. V is TRBV6-5 and J is TRBJ1-4, with D perhaps TRBD1 (5 bases). V shed 7 bases and J shed 8 bases, with 14 bases lying between them. CDR3 size: 13 residues. Germline CDR1 and CDR2: MNHEY and SVGAGI.

The sample holds many counts of this clonotype. The V gene is TRBV3-1, the J gene TRBJ2-7, with no clear D. The CDR3 sequence is 14 residues long. Trimming cost V 2 bases and J 2 bases, with 10 bases left between them. CDR1 and CDR2 (germline): LGHDT, YNNKEL (reference sequence). CDR3 loop: CASSQSLSTYEQYF. In DNA form, the CDR3 reads TGTGCCAGCAGCCAATCGCTCAGCACCTACGAGCAGTACTTC.

The table lists this clonotype with many counts. This chain uses TRBV19 with TRBJ1-1; D unresolved. Trimming removed 3 bases at V and 1 base at J, with 6 bases between. CDR1 LNHDA and CDR2 SQIVND come from the germline V gene (reference sequence). The CDR3 runs 13 residues. CDR3 amino acids: CASSIDRNTEAFF. In DNA, the CDR3 is TGTGCCAGTAGTATCGACCGGAACACTGAAGCTTTCTTT.

This clonotype was seen at least ten times. The CDR3 DNA follows: TGCAGTGCTAGAACAGGAATATCTGGAAACACCATATATTTT. It yields the protein CSARTGISGNTIYF. The chain combines TRBV20-1 with TRBJ1-3, with D tentatively TRBD1 (5 bases). The CDR3 length is 14 residues. V was clipped by 2 bases and J by 1 base, with 9 bases between them. Germline CDR1 and CDR2: DFQATT and SNEGSKA (reference sequence).

At least ten counts were recorded for this clonotype. The rearrangement links TRBV29-1 to TRBJ2-2, with D perhaps TRBD1 (6 bases). Trimming left V 6 bases short and J 1 base short, with 9 bases between. The CDR3 runs 13 residues. The germline CDR1 and CDR2 sequences are SQVTM and ANQGSEA. Written as DNA, the CDR3 is TGCAGCGTCGGGACAAAGAACACCGGGGAGCTGTTTTTT. Translated: CSVGTKNTGELFF.

In nucleotides, the CDR3 is TGCAGTGCTAGGGGACAGGGAACCGGGACTAGCTCCTACGAGCAGTACTTC. The encoded protein is CSARGQGTGTSSYEQYF. V gene TRBV20-1 combines with J gene TRBJ2-7; tentatively, D is TRBD1 (9 bases). The germline gives CDR1 DFQATT, CDR2 SNEGSKA (reference sequence). The germline V and J ends were trimmed by 3 bases and 0 bases, with 21 bases remaining between them. CDR3 length: 17 residues.

This chain connects TRBV10-3 to TRBJ1-1; weak D call: TRBD1 (5 bases). The V end lost 8 bases, the J end lost 4 bases, and 8 bases lay between the germline ends. Germline CDR1 ENHRY, CDR2 SYGVKD. This CDR3 is 11 amino acids long. Here the CDR3 reads CAIGGSTEAFF. As DNA, the CDR3 is TGTGCCATCGGGGGGAGCACTGAAGCTTTCTTT.

This clonotype came up many times. V and J are TRBV25-1 and TRBJ2-7; 8 nucleotides line up with TRBD2. The germline gives CDR1 MGHDK, CDR2 SYGVNS. V was pared by 11 bases and J by 0 bases, with 15 bases of the junction left unmatched. The length of the CDR3 is 16 residues. CDR3 nucleotides: TGTGCCTCAGCGGCGGGGGGCACGCTAGCCTCCTACGAGCAGTACTTC. Translating gives CASAAGGTLASYEQYF.

Many counts were recorded for this clonotype. The genes are TRBV5-1 and TRBJ2-7; D is perhaps TRBD1 (6 bases). Trimming removed 4 bases from V and 6 bases from J, with 14 bases in between. From germline, CDR1 is SGHRS and CDR2 YFSETQ. The CDR3 consists of 13 residues. CDR3 coding DNA: TGCGCCAGCAGCCTCGAACAGGGATTCGAGCAGTACTTC. It yields the protein CASSLEQGFEQYF. The complete variable domain, with remaining parts taken from reference TRBV5-1 and TRBJ2-7, reads KAGVTQTPRYLIKTRGQQVTLSCSPISGHRSVSWYQQTPGQGLQFLFEYFSETQRNKGNFPGRFSGRQFSNSRSEMNVSTLELGDSALYLCASSLEQGFEQYFGPGTRLTVT.

This clonotype was counted many times. This chain uses TRBV3-1 with TRBJ2-2; the D gene is possibly TRBD2 (6 bases). Trimming removed 3 bases at V and 5 bases at J, with 22 bases between. Looked up from germline, CDR1 is LGHDT and CDR2 is YNNKEL (reference sequence). The length of the CDR3 is 18 residues. For the CDR3, the DNA is TGTGCCAGCAGCCAGGAACCGGGACTCCCCGTAGGGACCGGGGAGCTGTTTTTT. Its protein product is CASSQEPGLPVGTGELFF.

The CDR3 region is CASSYSRGQLRGMVDEQYF. For the CDR3, the DNA is TGTGCCAGCAGTTACTCGAGGGGGCAGCTCAGGGGTATGGTCGACGAGCAGTACTTC. J is TRBJ2-7 and V is TRBV6-5, with 7 bases aligning to TRBD1. Germline CDR1 is MNHEY and CDR2 is SVGAGI. The V and J ends lost 0 bases and 5 bases, in that order; junction bases with no gene match: 19. This CDR3 comprises 19 residues.

This clonotype was observed at least ten times. The chain couples TRBV6-1 to TRBJ2-1, with D possibly matching TRBD2 (7 bases). Germline CDR1 is MNHNS and CDR2 is SASEGT. The CDR3 consists of 13 residues. The V end was cut by 11 bases, the J end by 4 bases, with 15 bases between. CDR3 nucleotide sequence: TGTGCCCACGGGGGGCTGGGGTACAATGAGCAGTTCTTC. Residues: CAHGGLGYNEQFF.

This clonotype was counted at least ten times. The chain recombines TRBV4-2 with TRBJ2-5; 12 positions agree with TRBD1. The CDR3 loop spans 20 amino acids. CDR1 is LGHNA and CDR2 is YNFKEQ in the germline V gene. V gave up 1 base and J gave up 0 bases; unmatched junction bases: 12. CDR3 in amino acids: CASSQAPGQGATFHQETQYF. The CDR3, as DNA: TGTGCCAGCAGCCAAGCCCCGGGACAGGGGGCCACTTTCCACCAAGAGACCCAGTACTTC.

In the case of this clonotype: A clone one base away is much larger, so this may be a read error. Lacking the conserved final phenylalanine or tryptophan, this CDR3 likely reflects a read error. The chain carries TRBV4-3 and TRBJ1-1; the D gene is possibly TRBD1 (6 bases). V lost 1 base to trimming and J lost 3 bases, with 12 bases between them. CDR1 LGHNA and CDR2 YSLEER come from the germline V gene. CDR3 length equals 15 residues. The CDR3 DNA reads as TGCGCCAGCAGCCAAGCCGCCAGGGGATACACTGAAGCTTTCCTT. Translation gives CASSQAARGYTEAFL.

At least ten counts were recorded for this clonotype. V and J are TRBV11-2 and TRBJ2-2, with TRBD1 as a possible D gene (6 bases). V lost 3 bases and J lost 0, with 11 bases in between. CDR1 SGHAT and CDR2 FQNNGV come from the germline V gene. The CDR3 is made up of 16 amino acids. This chain's CDR3 is CASSFRGTTNTGELFF. The DNA for the CDR3 is TGTGCCAGCAGCTTTAGGGGGACAACGAACACCGGGGAGCTGTTTTTT.

This clonotype was counted ten times or more. V and J are TRBV5-4 and TRBJ2-3, with 8 bases that match TRBD1. V trimming: 4 bases; J trimming: 3 bases; junction bases outside the gene matches: 7. The CDR3 consists of 15 residues. CDR1 is SGHNT, CDR2 YYREEE, per germline (reference sequence). The CDR3 coding sequence is TGTGCCAGCAGCCTCCAGGGGGCTCGGACAGATACGCAGTATTTT. Amino acids: CASSLQGARTDTQYF.

At least ten counts were recorded for this clonotype. This sequence joins TRBV4-3 and TRBJ2-7, with 7 bases identical to TRBD1. This CDR3 comprises 16 residues. Germline V CDR1 and CDR2: LGHNA, YSLEER. The ends lost 0 bases at V and 4 bases at J; junction bases unmatched: 9. CDR3 residues: CASSQDPRQGLYEQYF. DNA of the CDR3: TGCGCCAGCAGCCAAGACCCCCGACAGGGCTTATACGAGCAGTACTTC.

This clonotype was seen at least ten times. This chain connects TRBV28 to TRBJ1-5; D remains ambiguous. Looked up from germline, CDR1 is MDHEN and CDR2 is SYDVKM. With 8 bases removed from V and 7 bases from J, the gap between germline ends came to 12 bases. The CDR3 loop spans 12 amino acids. CDR3 in amino acids: CASRTRGQPQHF. In nucleotides, the CDR3 is TGTGCCAGCCGTACCCGGGGACAGCCCCAGCATTTT. The whole variable domain, remainder taken from reference TRBV28 and TRBJ1-5, is DVKVTQSSRYLVKRTGEKVFLECVQDMDHENMFWYRQDPGLGLRLIYFSYDVKMKEKGDIPEGYSVSREKKERFSLILESASTNQTSMYLCASRTRGQPQHFGDGTRLSIL.

Comment on this clonotype: A much larger clone differs by one base, so this may be a read error. The chain uses TRBV3-1 and TRBJ1-1; D is unresolved. The CDR3 is 13 residues long. V lost 4 bases and J 4 bases, leaving 10 bases between the germline ends. Germline-derived CDR1 and CDR2 are LGHDT and YNNKEL (reference sequence). In nucleotides, the CDR3 is TGTGCCAGCAGCCCCGGCCCGAGCACTGAAGCTTTCTTT. Translated: CASSPGPSTEAFF.

The CDR3 bases are TGTGCCAGCAGTGAAGGACAGGGTAATGAAAAACTGTTTTTT. Protein product: CASSEGQGNEKLFF. V is TRBV2 and J is TRBJ1-4, with 7 nucleotides matching TRBD1. CDR1 is SNHLY and CDR2 is FYNNEI in the germline V gene. V gave up 1 base and J gave up 4 bases; unmatched junction bases: 0. The CDR3 loop spans 14 amino acids.